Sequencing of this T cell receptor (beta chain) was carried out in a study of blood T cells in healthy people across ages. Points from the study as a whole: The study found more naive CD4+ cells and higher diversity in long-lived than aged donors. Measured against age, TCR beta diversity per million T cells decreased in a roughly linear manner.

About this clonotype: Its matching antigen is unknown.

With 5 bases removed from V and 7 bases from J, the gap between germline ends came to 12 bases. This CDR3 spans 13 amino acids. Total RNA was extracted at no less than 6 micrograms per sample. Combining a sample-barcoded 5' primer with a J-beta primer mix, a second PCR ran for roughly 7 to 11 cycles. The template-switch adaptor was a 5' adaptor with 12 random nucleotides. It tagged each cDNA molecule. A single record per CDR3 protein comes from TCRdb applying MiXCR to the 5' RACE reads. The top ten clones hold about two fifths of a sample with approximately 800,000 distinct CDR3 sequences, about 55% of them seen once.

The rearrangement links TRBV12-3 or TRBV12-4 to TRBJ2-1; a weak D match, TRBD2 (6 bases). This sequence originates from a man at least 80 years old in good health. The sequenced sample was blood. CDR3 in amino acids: CASSVSGVNEQFF. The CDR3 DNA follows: TGTGCCAGCAGTGTATCGGGAGTTAATGAGCAGTTCTTC.